The entry below gives a single T cell receptor (beta chain) sequence along with its context. Antigen unknown. These data come from a study of cytomegalovirus exposure and HLA in healthy donors. The germline gives CDR1 SGHVS, CDR2 FQNEAQ. V gave up 2 bases and J gave up 4 bases; unmatched junction bases: 4. This CDR3 spans 14 amino acids. The PCR used 60 Vbeta and 13 Jbeta primers. Original handling: A follow-up analysis tallied around 80 million unique TCR beta chains, approximately 10 million shared. Some clones are missing from TCRdb's copy, which holds only in-frame ones; the method was immunoSEQ multiplex PCR. V and J calls plus clone size are reproduced from that table; the DNA served to infer D and trimming. The sample holds 150,000 to 200,000 clones; roughly a tenth are singletons and the top ten take 1% to 1.5%. Whole-study results and caveats: A reported reduction in N-insertions relative to the roughly 640-donor mean was seen in an Asian-associated ancestry cluster in a later analysis.

The sequence came from a woman aged 30 to 39 in good health and CMV-seropositive. The chain uses TRBV7-8 and TRBJ2-5; TRBD2 matches at 7 bases. Sequenced material: PBMCs. CDR3 in amino acids: CASSLNRGRETQYF. CDR3 sequence (DNA): TGTGCCAGCAGCTTAAACCGCGGGAGAGAGACCCAGTACTTC.